What follows is one T cell receptor beta chain and its context. The data were taken from a study of blood T cell repertoires in COVID-19. The J segment lost 4 bases and the V segment lost 0 bases, leaving 6 bases of the junction unmatched. The CDR3 is 16 residues long. The V gene's germline CDR1 is SGDLS and CDR2 YYNGEE. Some clones are missing from TCRdb's copy, which holds only in-frame ones; the method was immunoSEQ multiplex PCR. Among fewer than 300,000 clones listed, about nine tenths were seen once. The chain joins TRBV9 to TRBJ2-1; TRBD2 aligns across 8 bases. Sequences were obtained from PBMCs or T cells enriched from blood (not recorded which). The receptor comes from a woman in her 30s who had recovered from COVID-19. In DNA, the CDR3 is TGTGCCAGCAGCGTAGGAGGAGCGGGAGCGTACAATGAGCAGTTCTTC. As protein: CASSVGGAGAYNEQFF.